The 21 T cell receptor beta chains below were found in one sample sequenced in a study of cytomegalovirus exposure and HLA in healthy donors. The study ran its PCR with 60 Vbeta and 13 Jbeta primers. The protocol was immunoSEQ multiplex PCR, while the TCRdb copy is restricted to in-frame clones and leaves out a portion. The data hold roughly 160,000 clones, with 80% to 90% observed a single time. Source material: PBMCs. Every receptor here comes from a man aged 18 to 30 in good health and CMV-seropositive.

This clone was seen more than once but under ten times. The gene calls are TRBV7-2 and TRBJ1-4; D gene uncertain. Trimming stripped 1 base from V and 0 bases from J, with 6 bases between. Germline V gives CDR1 SGHTA, CDR2 FQGNSA. The CDR3 has 15 residues. CDR3 in amino acids: CASSLVRATNEKLFF. CDR3 DNA: TGTGCCAGCAGCTTAGTGAGGGCAACTAATGAAAAACTGTTTTTT.

The V call is TRBV10-3, the J call TRBJ2-5, with D perhaps matching TRBD1 (6 bases). CDR1 ENHRY and CDR2 SYGVKD come from the germline V gene. The CDR3 loop spans 14 amino acids. V was pared by 9 bases and J by 1 base, with 15 bases between. The CDR3 nucleotides read TGTGCCATGAAAAAGGGACATCTCCAAGAGACCCAGTACTTC. Translation: CAMKKGHLQETQYF.

The chain carries TRBV5-1 and TRBJ2-2; 9 bases map to TRBD1. J gave up 5 bases and V 4 bases, and 21 bases lay outside the gene matches. CDR1 is SGHRS and CDR2 is YFSETQ in the germline V gene. The CDR3 loop spans 20 amino acids. The DNA of the CDR3 is TGCGCCAGCAGCACCACCGGGACAGGGTCTCGGCACGGGGTTACCGGGGAGCTGTTTTTT. Translating it yields CASSTTGTGSRHGVTGELFF.

The rearrangement links TRBV6-1 to TRBJ2-5; D is unresolved. The ends were cut back, 5 bases at V and 7 bases at J, with 14 bases in the middle. CDR3 length equals 13 residues. The V gene's germline CDR1 is MNHNS and CDR2 SASEGT. CDR3: CASSSTTGWTQYF. The DNA for the CDR3 is TGTGCCAGCAGTTCTACCACCGGTTGGACCCAGTACTTC.

The rearrangement uses TRBV2 and TRBJ2-3; 7 bases align to TRBD2. V gave up 9 bases and J gave up 1 base; unmatched junction bases: 7. This CDR3 has 14 residues. CDR1 and CDR2 (germline): SNHLY, FYNNEI. This chain's CDR3 is CARDITSGTDTQYF. In DNA, the CDR3 is TGTGCCAGGGACATTACTAGCGGCACAGATACGCAGTATTTT. The whole variable domain, filled in from reference TRBV2 and TRBJ2-3, reads EPEVTQTPSHQVTQMGQEVILRCVPISNHLYFYWYRQILGQKVEFLVSFYNNEISEKSEIFDDQFSVERPDGSNFTLKIRSTKLEDSAMYFCARDITSGTDTQYFGPGTRLTVL.

This clone was observed a single time. The rearrangement links TRBV10-3 to TRBJ1-4, with 8 bases lining up with TRBD1. Per the germline V gene, CDR1 is ENHRY and CDR2 is SYGVKD. V lost 4 bases, J lost 7 bases, and 8 bases stayed unmatched. The CDR3 loop spans 15 amino acids. The DNA for the CDR3 is TGTGCCATCAGTGGGGAGGACAGGGATCGTGAAAAACTGTTTTTT. Translating it yields CAISGEDRDREKLFF.

This clone was recorded a few times. V is TRBV7-9 and J is TRBJ1-1; a possible D gene is TRBD1 (6 bases). Trimming removed 4 bases from V and 0 bases from J, with 12 bases in between. The germline gives CDR1 SEHNR, CDR2 FQNEAQ (reference sequence). The length of the CDR3 is 15 residues. The CDR3 sequence: CASSYAGVLNTEAFF. The CDR3 bases are TGTGCCAGCAGCTATGCAGGGGTCCTGAACACTGAAGCTTTCTTT. The variable domain in full, with the rest retrieved from reference TRBV7-9 and TRBJ1-1, is DTGVSQNPRHKITKRGQNVTFRCDPISEHNRLYWYRQTLGQGPEFLTYFQNEAQLEKSRLLSDRFSAERPKGSFSTLEIQRTEQGDSAMYLCASSYAGVLNTEAFFGQGTRLTVV.

This clone was observed a few times. V usage is TRBV27 and J usage is TRBJ2-7, with TRBD1 matching 8 bases. With 6 bases clipped from V and 5 bases from J, the junction kept 3 bases outside the gene matches. Germline assignment: CDR1 MNHEY and CDR2 SMNVEV (reference sequence). This CDR3 spans 12 amino acids. The CDR3 sequence: CASRTGGHEQYF. For the CDR3, the DNA is TGTGCCAGCAGAACAGGGGGGCACGAGCAGTACTTC.

This clone has only one observation. The V gene is TRBV7-9, the J gene TRBJ2-5; 9 bases map to TRBD1. Germline V CDR1 and CDR2: SEHNR, FQNEAQ (reference sequence). The CDR3 runs to 15 residues. J was trimmed by 5 bases and V by 6 bases; bases with no gene match: 10. CDR3 amino acids: CASRASGQGRETQYF. The CDR3 DNA is TGTGCCAGCAGAGCTTCGGGACAGGGAAGGGAGACCCAGTACTTC.

This clone has just a few counts. The J gene is TRBJ2-7, the V gene TRBV19, with 12 nucleotides matching TRBD2. The germline V gene has CDR1 LNHDA and CDR2 SQIVND (reference sequence). The J segment lost 2 bases and the V segment lost 4 bases, leaving 3 bases of the junction unmatched. This CDR3 is 15 amino acids long. The CDR3 protein is CASSRTSGEPYEQYF. CDR3 nucleotides: TGTGCCAGTAGTAGGACTAGCGGGGAACCCTACGAGCAGTACTTC.

This chain uses TRBV19 with TRBJ1-2; 7 bases line up with TRBD1. The CDR3 is 12 residues long. V gave up 5 bases and J gave up 3 bases; unmatched junction bases: 0. The germline gives CDR1 LNHDA, CDR2 SQIVND (reference sequence). CDR3 protein: CASSQGDYGYTF. The CDR3 DNA reads as TGTGCCAGTAGTCAGGGGGACTATGGCTACACCTTC.

The V call is TRBV5-1, the J call TRBJ2-1, with 9 bases matching TRBD2. The CDR3 contains 13 residues. Trimming cost V 6 bases and J 5 bases; bases outside gene matches: 3. Per germline, CDR1 SGHRS and CDR2 YFSETQ. DNA of the CDR3: TGCGCCAGCACTAGCGGGGTTAACAATGAGCAGTTCTTC. This encodes CASTSGVNNEQFF.

V and J are TRBV5-8 and TRBJ1-5; no firm D call. Germline-derived CDR1 and CDR2 are SGHTS and YDEGEE. This CDR3 is built from 13 residues. V gave up 4 bases and J gave up 2 bases, with 7 bases separating them. The CDR3 sequence is CASSLDGNQPQHF. CDR3 coding DNA: TGTGCCAGCAGCCTAGATGGCAATCAGCCCCAGCATTTT.

In this sample, this clone turned up a few times. The V gene is TRBV6-5, the J gene TRBJ2-7; D is perhaps TRBD2 (6 bases). Trimming cost V 7 bases and J 12 bases, with 22 bases left between them. The CDR3 is made up of 13 amino acids. Germline loops: CDR1 MNHEY, CDR2 SVGAGI. The CDR3 sequence: CASTEGLAKKGYF. The DNA for the CDR3 is TGTGCCAGCACGGAGGGACTCGCTAAAAAGGGGTACTTC.

This clone was found a few times. V and J are TRBV4-3 and TRBJ2-1; 11 positions agree with TRBD2. Trimming cost V 4 bases and J 7 bases; bases outside gene matches: 3. Looked up from germline, CDR1 is LGHNA and CDR2 is YSLEER. The CDR3 consists of 14 residues. This chain's CDR3 is CASSLLAGENEQFF. The CDR3, as DNA: TGCGCCAGCAGCCTACTAGCGGGGGAAAATGAGCAGTTCTTC.

This chain connects TRBV7-9 to TRBJ1-1, with D perhaps matching TRBD1 (5 bases). V lost 2 bases and J lost 11, with 12 bases in between. CDR1 and CDR2 (germline): SEHNR, FQNEAQ (reference sequence). The CDR3 is 12 residues long. CDR3 protein: CASSLSSGVAFF. DNA for the CDR3: TGTGCCAGCAGCTTATCGTCGGGGGTTGCTTTCTTT.

The chain is built from TRBV7-8 and TRBJ2-5; tentatively, D is TRBD2 (6 bases). Trimming took off 1 base at V and 5 bases at J, with 11 bases between the two ends. From germline, CDR1 is SGHVS and CDR2 FQNEAQ. The CDR3 covers 14 residues. The CDR3 protein is CASSLVRGGETQYF. The CDR3 DNA reads TGTGCCAGCAGCTTAGTAAGAGGAGGGGAGACCCAGTACTTC.

V is TRBV9 and J is TRBJ2-5; 8 bases are shared with TRBD2. V shed 1 base, J shed 1 base, and the junction held 3 bases outside the gene matches. The CDR3 is made up of 15 amino acids. Germline V gene sequence: CDR1 SGDLS, CDR2 YYNGEE. CDR3 sequence (DNA): TGTGCCAGCAGCGTATCCGGGGGGGCCCAAGAGACCCAGTACTTC. This encodes CASSVSGGAQETQYF.

This rearrangement joins TRBV5-1 to TRBJ2-7; the D is unclear. There are 13 residues in the CDR3. Germline assignment: CDR1 SGHRS and CDR2 YFSETQ. V gave up 5 bases and J gave up 1 base, with 10 bases separating them. CDR3 sequence (DNA): TGCGCCAGCAGTCCACCAGAATCCTACGAGCAGTACTTC. This gives the protein CASSPPESYEQYF.

V is TRBV18 and J is TRBJ2-1; the D gene is possibly TRBD2 (6 bases). This CDR3 region has 14 residues. Germline CDR1 and CDR2: KGHSH and LQKENI. V shed 4 bases and J shed 4 bases, with 11 bases lying between them. The CDR3 region has the DNA TGTGCCAGCTCACGGGGGGACCGATACAATGAGCAGTTCTTC. Protein: CASSRGDRYNEQFF.

This chain links TRBV7-9 with TRBJ2-2, with 12 nucleotides matching TRBD1. The germline V gene encodes CDR1 SEHNR and CDR2 FQNEAQ (reference sequence). The CDR3 covers 18 residues. V gave up 5 bases and J gave up 0 bases; unmatched junction bases: 7. CDR3 coding DNA: TGTGCCAGCAGCCCCGGGACAGGGGGCCCTACGAACACCGGGGAGCTGTTTTTT. It is translated as CASSPGTGGPTNTGELFF.